The 19 T cell receptor beta chains in this list originate from one sample, sequenced in a study of T cell repertoires in cytomegalovirus infection. Their target antigens are unknown. TCRdb fed the reads into MiXCR, producing one record per CDR3 protein. The sample lists hundreds of thousands of distinct CDR3 sequences, around 32% occurring once. The source material was cultured CD8+ T cells from PBMCs, sampled from culture after CMV antigen stimulation. The source is a human donor in good health (CMV status not recorded). Some clones in this sample may be carry-over from other donors' samples.

This clonotype was seen ten or more times. The chain uses TRBV28 and TRBJ2-7; 9 positions match TRBD1. The CDR3 extends over 14 amino acids. Germline V gives CDR1 MDHEN, CDR2 SYDVKM. The J segment lost 4 bases and the V segment lost 6 bases, leaving 7 bases of the junction unmatched. The chain's CDR3 is CASSLETGGYEQYV. The CDR3 DNA follows: TGTGCCAGCAGCTTAGAGACAGGGGGTTACGAGCAGTACGTC.

The rearrangement links TRBV7-8 to TRBJ1-4, with D possibly matching TRBD1 (5 bases). This CDR3 has 16 residues. CDR1 is SGHVS and CDR2 is FQNEAQ in the germline V gene. Trimming left V 5 bases short and J 7 bases short, with 20 bases between. This CDR3 is CASSIRSGRGGEKLFF. In nucleotides, the CDR3 is TGTGCCAGCAGCATCCGTTCAGGGAGGGGTGGTGAAAAACTGTTTTTT.

This clonotype has more than one count but fewer than ten. V is TRBV5-6 and J is TRBJ2-7; 10 bases agree with TRBD1. The CDR3 has 14 residues. Germline CDR1 reads SGHDT; CDR2 reads YYEEEE. V shed 4 bases, J shed 5 bases, and the junction held 6 bases outside the gene matches. This chain's CDR3 is CASSRGQGNNEQYV. The CDR3 coding sequence is TGTGCCAGCAGCAGGGGACAGGGGAATAACGAGCAGTACGTC.

This clonotype was seen ten or more times. The genes are TRBV7-2 and TRBJ2-7, with D perhaps matching TRBD2 (5 bases). Per germline, CDR1 SGHTA and CDR2 FQGNSA. V gave up 7 bases and J gave up 3 bases, with 13 bases separating them. This CDR3 has 13 amino acids. Here the CDR3 DNA reads TGTGCCAGCACAGAGACTAACCACTACGAGCAGTACTTC. This encodes CASTETNHYEQYF.

The chain employs TRBV11-2 and TRBJ2-7, with 7 bases matching TRBD2. V was pared by 5 bases and J by 2 bases, with 12 bases of the junction left unmatched. The CDR3 length is 16 residues. The germline V gene has CDR1 SGHAT and CDR2 FQNNGV. For the CDR3, the DNA is TGTGCCAGCAGCCCTTGGGGGGGTGGTAGTACCTACGAGCAGTACTTC. Its translation is CASSPWGGGSTYEQYF.

This clonotype has at least ten counts. The chain couples TRBV7-2 to TRBJ1-5, with TRBD1 matching 7 bases. This CDR3 contains 17 residues. Germline values: CDR1 SGHTA, CDR2 FQGNSA. The J segment lost 4 bases and the V segment lost 1 base, leaving 10 bases of the junction unmatched. CDR3 coding DNA: TGTGCCAGCAGCTTAGTAATCGGTGCGACAGGGAATCAGCCCCAGCATTTT. It specifies CASSLVIGATGNQPQHF.

The J gene is TRBJ1-1, the V gene TRBV12-3 or TRBV12-4; possibly TRBD1 for D (5 bases). The CDR3 covers 16 residues. With 6 bases removed from V and 1 base from J, the gap between germline ends came to 18 bases. The CDR3 loop is CASRFTAARANTEAFF. CDR3 DNA: TGTGCCAGCAGATTTACAGCGGCCAGGGCGAACACTGAAGCTTTCTTT.

The CDR3 sequence: CASSPPQGGLPNEQFF. CDR3 bases: TGTGCCAGCAGCCCACCTCAGGGGGGGTTACCGAATGAGCAGTTCTTC. The rearrangement links TRBV7-6 to TRBJ2-1; the D call may be TRBD1 or TRBD2 (7 bases each). This CDR3 contains 16 residues. The germline V and J ends were trimmed by 5 bases and 7 bases, with 21 bases remaining between them. Germline V gene lookup returns CDR1 SGHVS and CDR2 FNYEAQ.

The gene calls are TRBV9 and TRBJ2-2; D possibly corresponds to TRBD1 (6 bases). CDR3 size: 16 residues. Deletions cut 3 bases from V and 1 base from J, with 13 bases between. Germline lookup yields CDR1 SGDLS and CDR2 YYNGEE. CDR3 nucleotides: TGTGCCAGCAGCGCCCGACCGGACAGGAACACCGGGGAGCTGTTTTTT. Amino acids: CASSARPDRNTGELFF.

In this sample, this clonotype turned up many times. The chain employs TRBV7-9 and TRBJ2-3, with D uncertain. The CDR3 runs 15 residues. Germline assignment: CDR1 SEHNR and CDR2 FQNEAQ (reference sequence). V was shortened by 5 bases and J by 9 bases, with 21 bases between the two germline ends. CDR3 DNA: TGTGCCAGCAGCGCAAATTACCTCCGAAACGGCACGCAGTATTTT. Its protein is CASSANYLRNGTQYF.

In regard to this clonotype: A read error may account for a junction end that differs from germline. The chain couples TRBV3-1 to TRBJ1-1; D remains unclear. CDR1 LGHDT and CDR2 YNNKEL come from the germline V gene (reference sequence). This CDR3 comprises 15 residues. This chain's CDR3 is CASNQEGSMNTEAFF. The CDR3 nucleotides read TGTGCCAGCAACCAAGAGGGCAGCATGAACACTGAAGCTTTCTTT.

The chain is built from TRBV6-1 and TRBJ2-1; no definite D call. The CDR3 is made up of 13 amino acids. With 3 bases removed from V and 3 bases from J, the gap between germline ends came to 6 bases. Per germline, CDR1 MNHNS and CDR2 SASEGT. The CDR3, as DNA: TGTGCCAGCAGTGACGGCCACTACAATGAGCAGTTCTTC. It translates to CASSDGHYNEQFF.

This clonotype was detected a few times. The rearrangement links TRBV5-6 to TRBJ2-1; 7 bases are shared with TRBD2. V lost 5 bases and J lost 2; bases outside the gene matches: 10. Germline lookup yields CDR1 SGHDT and CDR2 YYEEEE. The CDR3 has 16 residues. CDR3 sequence reads: CASSMELGGTYNEQFF. The CDR3 DNA is TGTGCCAGCAGTATGGAATTGGGGGGGACCTACAATGAGCAGTTCTTC.

This clonotype was observed a few times. The chain is built from TRBV7-8 and TRBJ2-3; no firm D call. Trimming cost V 0 bases and J 1 base, with 14 bases left between them. There are 17 residues in the CDR3. CDR1 SGHVS and CDR2 FQNEAQ come from the germline V gene. The CDR3 spells CASSLAGEVSRTDTQYF. DNA of the CDR3: TGTGCCAGCAGCTTAGCCGGCGAGGTCAGCCGCACAGATACGCAGTATTTT.

The rearrangement joins TRBV4-1 to TRBJ2-7; TRBD1 aligns across 9 bases. J gave up 1 base and V 5 bases, and 12 bases lay outside the gene matches. CDR1 is MGHRA and CDR2 is YSYEKL in the germline V gene. This CDR3 spans 17 amino acids. Written as DNA, the CDR3 is TGCGCCAGCAGCTCGCGACCCCGGGACAGGGTATCCTACGAGCAGTACTTC. It is translated as CASSSRPRDRVSYEQYF.

The chain uses TRBV12-3 or TRBV12-4 and TRBJ2-5; D gene uncertain. The ends were cut back, 3 bases at V and 4 bases at J, with 9 bases in the middle. This CDR3 spans 13 amino acids. CDR3 nucleotides: TGTGCCAGCAGTTTCTCCGTTATAGAGACCCAGTACTTC. Translating gives CASSFSVIETQYF.

V and J are TRBV4-3 and TRBJ2-3; a possible D gene is TRBD1 (6 bases). The CDR3 is 17 residues long. The germline CDR1 and CDR2 sequences are LGHNA and YSLEER. V was pared by 1 base and J by 1 base, with 15 bases between. In nucleotides, the CDR3 is TGCGCCAGCAGCCAAGGGAGACAGGTGGTTGGCACAGATACGCAGTATTTT. It yields the protein CASSQGRQVVGTDTQYF.

On this clonotype: A single base separates this from a much larger clone, so it may be a read error. The gene calls are TRBV6-1 and TRBJ2-7; the D gene is possibly TRBD2 (6 bases). CDR3 length: 15 amino acids. Germline V gene sequence: CDR1 MNHNS, CDR2 SASEGT. Here the CDR3 DNA reads TGTGTCAGCAGTGTGGAGGGACGAATTCCCTACGAGCAGTACTTC. It translates to CVSSVEGRIPYEQYF.

CDR3 sequence: CASSERLSGGNNEQFF. For the CDR3, the DNA is TGTGCCAGCAGTGAACGTTTAAGCGGGGGGAACAATGAGCAGTTCTTC. The gene calls are TRBV2 and TRBJ2-1, with TRBD2 matching 9 bases. The CDR3 length is 16 residues. Germline V gene sequence: CDR1 SNHLY, CDR2 FYNNEI. The ends lost 2 bases at V and 5 bases at J; junction bases unmatched: 7.